These 8 T cell receptor beta chains share one sample of origin, sequenced in a study of blood T cell repertoires in COVID-19 (dated by TCRdb to 2018 to 2021). Receptor libraries were prepared by the immunoSEQ multiplex PCR assay. This is the immuneACCESS table as TCRdb keeps it, with only in-frame sequences that have V and J called. A part of the clones is gone; compared with another copy, unresolved V genes explain less than half, and the rest is unexplained. A total of about 100,000 clones appear in this sample, about 82% of them only once. Around 15% of the sample is taken by the ten largest. Specimen: peripheral blood. These TCRs come from a man in his fifties or sixties with active or convalescent COVID-19.

The J gene is TRBJ2-1, the V gene TRBV2; TRBD2 aligns across 11 bases. The length of the CDR3 is 16 residues. The germline CDR1 and CDR2 sequences are SNHLY and FYNNEI. V lost 4 bases to trimming and J lost 4 bases; unmatched junction nucleotides: 6. CDR3 in DNA: TGTGCCAGCAGTGGAACTAGCGGGGGACCATACAATGAGCAGTTCTTC. This gives the protein CASSGTSGGPYNEQFF.

CDR3 sequence: CASGTDGAQYF. In DNA form, the CDR3 reads TGTGCCAGCGGGACAGACGGTGCGCAGTACTTC. The rearrangement uses TRBV6-5 and TRBJ2-7; 7 nucleotides align to TRBD1. The CDR3 contains 11 residues. The V and J ends lost 8 bases and 9 bases, in that order; junction bases with no gene match: 7. Germline V gene sequence: CDR1 MNHEY, CDR2 SVGAGI.

This clone was detected only a few times. V is TRBV5-1 and J is TRBJ2-6; D uncertain. CDR3 length: 18 amino acids. Per germline, CDR1 SGHRS and CDR2 YFSETQ. Trimming shortened V by 5 bases and J by 0 bases, and 18 bases separated the two germline ends. The CDR3 spells CASRLSAGALSGANVLTF. CDR3 bases: TGCGCCAGCAGGCTTTCAGCAGGCGCCCTCTCTGGGGCCAACGTCCTGACTTTC.

This clone was detected only a few times. The rearrangement joins TRBV5-1 to TRBJ1-4; a weak D match, TRBD1 (5 bases). This CDR3 region has 15 residues. The V gene lost 0 bases and the J gene lost 1 base, with 7 bases spanning the gap. The germline V gene has CDR1 SGHRS and CDR2 YFSETQ. CDR3: CASSLVGGTNEKLFF. CDR3 DNA sequence: TGCGCCAGCAGCTTGGTGGGGGGAACTAATGAAAAACTGTTTTTT.

This clone was observed a handful of times. The chain recombines TRBV19 with TRBJ1-5, with TRBD1 identical over 8 bases. Looked up from germline, CDR1 is LNHDA and CDR2 is SQIVND (reference sequence). This CDR3 spans 15 amino acids. The trim removed 10 bases at V and 4 bases at J, leaving 12 bases unmatched. The CDR3 region is CATSPGGGINQPQHF. The CDR3, as DNA: TGTGCCACCTCCCCAGGGGGCGGAATTAATCAGCCCCAGCATTTT.

This rearrangement joins TRBV11-2 to TRBJ2-7; 7 nucleotides align to TRBD2. Trimming removed 0 bases from V and 3 bases from J; junction bases left unmatched: 8. Germline assignment: CDR1 SGHAT and CDR2 FQNNGV. The CDR3 covers 16 residues. CDR3 coding DNA: TGTGCCAGCAGCTTAGATCTTGGGACGGGGGGCTACGAGCAGTACTTC. Its protein product is CASSLDLGTGGYEQYF. The complete variable domain, with remaining parts taken from reference TRBV11-2 and TRBJ2-7, reads EAGVAQSPRYKIIEKRQSVAFWCNPISGHATLYWYQQILGQGPKLLIQFQNNGVVDDSQLPKDRFSAERLKGVDSTLKIQPAKLEDSAVYLCASSLDLGTGGYEQYFGPGTRLTVT.

The chain has TRBV15 and TRBJ2-1; 9 bases are a match to TRBD2. V trimming: 0 bases; J trimming: 10 bases; junction bases outside the gene matches: 7. Looked up from germline, CDR1 is LNHNV and CDR2 is YYDKDF (reference sequence). The length of the CDR3 is 15 residues. The CDR3 DNA is TGTGCCACCAGCAGAGATCCAGCGGGAGGAGGGGAGCAGTTCTTC. This encodes CATSRDPAGGGEQFF.

CDR3 nucleotide sequence: TGTGCCAGCAGCTTAGGGACAGTTAATCAGCCCCAGCATTTT. Encoded protein: CASSLGTVNQPQHF. This sequence joins TRBV7-8 and TRBJ1-5, with D possibly TRBD1 on 6 matching bases. The V gene's germline CDR1 is SGHVS and CDR2 FQNEAQ. Trimming removed 1 base from V and 4 bases from J, with 8 bases in between. This CDR3 is built from 14 residues.